One sample yielded the 25 T cell receptor beta chains listed below, sequenced in a study of control samples from healthy donors and cancer patients. Produced via immunoSEQ multiplex PCR; TCRdb's table is partial and in-frame only. The repertoire consists of 120,000 to 150,000 clones, with about 91% occurring once and the leading ten covering approximately 2.9%. The sequenced sample consisted of blood. These TCRs come from a man aged 25-45 years in good health.

This clone was found a few times. The V and J genes are TRBV28 and TRBJ1-2; D not resolved. Trimming pared 8 bases from V and 4 bases from J, leaving 14 bases between. This CDR3 has 13 amino acids. Germline values: CDR1 MDHEN, CDR2 SYDVKM. The CDR3 loop reads CASREVASYGYTF. The DNA for the CDR3 is TGTGCCAGCCGCGAGGTCGCTTCCTATGGCTACACCTTC.

The chain uses TRBV11-2 and TRBJ2-7; D remains ambiguous. V was trimmed by 5 bases and J by 2 bases, leaving 19 bases between them. Germline V gene data show CDR1 as SGHAT and CDR2 as FQNNGV. There are 16 residues in the CDR3. As DNA, the CDR3 is TGTGCCAGCAGCCCCGGCAGCCTAGTGTCGGCCTACGAGCAGTACTTC. It specifies CASSPGSLVSAYEQYF.

The V and J genes are TRBV6-6 and TRBJ2-7, with 8 positions matching TRBD1. J was trimmed by 5 bases and V by 2 bases; bases with no gene match: 2. Germline CDR1 reads MNHNY; CDR2 reads SVGAGI (reference sequence). There are 13 residues in the CDR3. CDR3 nucleotides: TGTGCCAGCAGTTACGTGACAGGGGACGAGCAGTACTTC. Protein: CASSYVTGDEQYF.

This clone was found a few times. The genes are TRBV30 and TRBJ1-6; TRBD1 matches 7 bases. Germline V gene data show CDR1 as GTSNPN and CDR2 as SVGIG (reference sequence). The CDR3 length is 13 residues. V shed 5 bases and J 5 bases; nucleotides not matched to a gene: 3. CDR3: CAWQGEDNSPLHF. CDR3 coding DNA: TGTGCCTGGCAGGGGGAAGATAATTCACCCCTCCACTTT.

This rearrangement joins TRBV9 to TRBJ2-3, with D hard to call. Trimming left V 0 bases short and J 5 bases short, with 4 bases between. The CDR3 covers 12 residues. Germline CDR1 is SGDLS and CDR2 is YYNGEE. The DNA for the CDR3 is TGTGCCAGCAGCGTAGATAAAGATACGCAGTATTTT. It yields the protein CASSVDKDTQYF.

The chain joins TRBV24-1 to TRBJ2-1, with TRBD2 matching 9 bases. The V gene end was trimmed by 6 bases and the J gene end by 6 bases; junction bases not matched to a gene: 5. CDR1 is KGHDR, CDR2 SFDVKD, per germline. This CDR3 has 14 amino acids. DNA for the CDR3: TGTGCCACCAGTTCAGCGGGGGGTCGCAATGAGCAGTTCTTC. The encoded protein is CATSSAGGRNEQFF.

The CDR3 loop reads CASSPIQGWAFF. The CDR3 DNA is TGTGCCAGCAGTCCCATTCAGGGGTGGGCTTTCTTT. This chain joins TRBV7-6 and TRBJ1-1; D perhaps matches TRBD1 (6 bases). Germline assignment: CDR1 SGHVS and CDR2 FNYEAQ. The CDR3 loop spans 12 amino acids. V was pared by 6 bases and J by 11 bases, with 16 bases between.

The chain has TRBV28 and TRBJ1-5; a weak D match, TRBD1 (6 bases). CDR1 is MDHEN, CDR2 SYDVKM, per germline. The CDR3 extends over 12 amino acids. V shed 10 bases and J shed 7 bases, with 14 bases lying between them. The CDR3 sequence: CATTLQGQPQHF. The CDR3, as DNA: TGTGCCACCACGTTACAGGGCCAGCCCCAGCATTTT.

The genes are TRBV5-1 and TRBJ2-7; the D is unclear. From germline, CDR1 is SGHRS and CDR2 YFSETQ. The V end lost 0 bases, the J end lost 2 bases, and 9 bases lay between the germline ends. The CDR3 consists of 14 residues. The CDR3 DNA reads as TGCGCCAGCAGCTTGGATGGGCTGGCCTACGAGCAGTACTTC. Translation: CASSLDGLAYEQYF.

V usage is TRBV5-1 and J usage is TRBJ1-3; D uncertain. Trimming shortened V by 9 bases and J by 4 bases, and 14 bases separated the two germline ends. The CDR3 runs 13 residues. Germline loops: CDR1 SGHRS, CDR2 YFSETQ. The CDR3 nucleotides are TGCGCCACCAACCCTAAGGAGGGAAACACCATATATTTT. The encoded protein is CATNPKEGNTIYF.

The chain links TRBV7-2 to TRBJ1-2, with D maybe TRBD1 (6 bases). The germline V and J ends were trimmed by 3 bases and 5 bases, with 13 bases remaining between them. The CDR3 has 14 residues. Germline loops: CDR1 SGHTA, CDR2 FQGNSA. The DNA of the CDR3 is TGTGCCAGCAGCTTCTTAGGGGGGGAGTATGGCTACACCTTC. Translated: CASSFLGGEYGYTF.

The genes are TRBV4-1 and TRBJ1-1, with D possibly matching TRBD1 (6 bases). CDR3 length equals 14 residues. The V end lost 3 bases, the J end lost 3 bases, and 11 bases lay between the germline ends. Germline CDR1 MGHRA, CDR2 YSYEKL. The CDR3 region is CASSQGTSDTEAFF. In nucleotides, the CDR3 is TGCGCCAGCAGCCAGGGGACATCTGACACTGAAGCTTTCTTT.

The chain recombines TRBV24-1 with TRBJ2-5; no clear D gene. Trimming removed 7 bases at V and 5 bases at J, with 10 bases between. The CDR3 is 12 amino acids. Germline V gene sequence: CDR1 KGHDR, CDR2 SFDVKD. This CDR3 is CATSGYGETQYF. CDR3 DNA sequence: TGTGCCACCAGCGGGTACGGGGAGACCCAGTACTTC.

In its sample, this clone was seen once. The chain carries TRBV6-5 and TRBJ2-7; 7 bases are a match to TRBD1. The germline V gene encodes CDR1 MNHEY and CDR2 SVGAGI. This CDR3 region has 13 residues. J lost 7 bases, V lost 2 bases, and 5 bases had no gene match. DNA of the CDR3: TGTGCCAGCAGTTACAGCGTGGACAGGGAGCAGTACTTC. It yields the protein CASSYSVDREQYF.

The chain joins TRBV2 to TRBJ2-2, with a weak D call TRBD1 (6 bases). With 4 bases removed from V and 1 base from J, the gap between germline ends came to 7 bases. The length of the CDR3 is 14 residues. Per germline, CDR1 SNHLY and CDR2 FYNNEI. CDR3 nucleotide sequence: TGTGCCAGCAGTGGGACAGAGAACACCGGGGAGCTGTTTTTT. Encoded protein: CASSGTENTGELFF. Full variable domain (remainder filled in from reference TRBV2 and TRBJ2-2): EPEVTQTPSHQVTQMGQEVILRCVPISNHLYFYWYRQILGQKVEFLVSFYNNEISEKSEIFDDQFSVERPDGSNFTLKIRSTKLEDSAMYFCASSGTENTGELFFGEGSRLTVL.

The V gene is TRBV18, the J gene TRBJ1-5; D perhaps matches TRBD1 (5 bases). V lost 5 bases and J lost 11, with 22 bases in between. The germline V gene has CDR1 KGHSH and CDR2 LQKENI. The length of the CDR3 is 15 residues. For the CDR3, the DNA is TGTGCCAGCTCAGAGTGGGGGACGGGCCAAAACACCCAGCATTTT. Amino acid sequence: CASSEWGTGQNTQHF.

The chain recombines TRBV11-2 with TRBJ2-7; 10 bases agree with TRBD2. Trimming took 0 bases from V and 0 from J; bases not matched to a gene: 5. The germline V gene encodes CDR1 SGHAT and CDR2 FQNNGV. CDR3 length equals 17 residues. CDR3 region: CASSLDGLAAFSYEQYF. The CDR3 DNA is TGTGCCAGCAGCTTAGATGGACTAGCGGCTTTCTCCTACGAGCAGTACTTC.

The V call is TRBV7-6, the J call TRBJ2-3; weak D call: TRBD1 (5 bases). The germline V gene has CDR1 SGHVS and CDR2 FNYEAQ. The V end lost 5 bases, the J end lost 3 bases, and 9 bases lay between the germline ends. The length of the CDR3 is 13 residues. Written as DNA, the CDR3 is TGTGCCAGCAGCCCGGACAATACAGATACGCAGTATTTT. This encodes CASSPDNTDTQYF.

The chain is built from TRBV19 and TRBJ1-4, with 7 bases identical to TRBD1. The CDR3 sequence is 15 residues long. The germline gives CDR1 LNHDA, CDR2 SQIVND (reference sequence). V dropped 7 bases and J dropped 4; count of bases not matched to a gene: 9. The CDR3 sequence: CASTAQGTDNEKLFF. CDR3 bases: TGTGCCAGTACCGCCCAGGGGACAGATAATGAAAAACTGTTTTTT.

This sequence joins TRBV10-3 and TRBJ1-4, with 10 bases aligning to TRBD1. The CDR3 has 14 amino acids. Germline values: CDR1 ENHRY, CDR2 SYGVKD. V lost 1 base to trimming and J lost 8 bases; unmatched junction nucleotides: 1. Here the CDR3 reads CAISELGQGEKLFF. For the CDR3, the DNA is TGTGCCATCAGTGAGTTGGGACAGGGGGAAAAACTGTTTTTT.

The V gene is TRBV24-1, the J gene TRBJ2-5; D may match TRBD1 or TRBD2 (5 bases each). Trimming took off 5 bases at V and 2 bases at J, with 5 bases between the two ends. Looked up from germline, CDR1 is KGHDR and CDR2 is SFDVKD. The CDR3 contains 12 residues. The chain's CDR3 is CATSGGQETQYF. CDR3 nucleotides: TGTGCCACCAGTGGGGGGCAAGAGACCCAGTACTTC.

This chain links TRBV18 with TRBJ1-5; D gene unclear. This CDR3 spans 14 amino acids. Looked up from germline, CDR1 is KGHSH and CDR2 is LQKENI. V was cut by 2 bases and J by 5 bases, with 10 bases left in between. The CDR3 loop reads CASSPTTAYQPQHF. DNA of the CDR3: TGTGCCAGCTCACCAACAACGGCTTATCAGCCCCAGCATTTT.

This chain joins TRBV6-5 and TRBJ1-1; possible D gene TRBD1, 5 bases. Trimming pared 6 bases from V and 1 base from J, leaving 12 bases between. From germline, CDR1 is MNHEY and CDR2 SVGAGI. The CDR3 is 14 amino acids. The CDR3 loop reads CASRAGFPNTEAFF. Written as DNA, the CDR3 is TGTGCCAGCAGGGCAGGGTTTCCGAACACTGAAGCTTTCTTT.

This rearrangement joins TRBV27 to TRBJ1-3; D is unresolved. The CDR3 is 13 residues long. Germline V gives CDR1 MNHEY, CDR2 SMNVEV (reference sequence). The V end was cut by 5 bases, the J end by 0 bases, with 5 bases between. The CDR3 is CASSPYSGNTIYF. The CDR3 nucleotides are TGTGCCAGCAGTCCCTACTCTGGAAACACCATATATTTT.

The genes are TRBV7-9 and TRBJ2-2, with a possible D match to TRBD1 (6 bases). Trimming took off 5 bases at V and 10 bases at J, with 17 bases between the two ends. The CDR3 is 14 residues long. Germline V gene data show CDR1 as SEHNR and CDR2 as FQNEAQ (reference sequence). CDR3 loop: CASSALWGPVELFF. In nucleotides, the CDR3 is TGTGCCAGCAGCGCTCTTTGGGGGCCTGTGGAGCTGTTTTTT.